These 19 T cell receptor beta chains share one sample of origin, sequenced in a study of human T cells and chemical hapten exposure. Regarding time point: patch test 1, 2 weeks after DPC sensitization. The sample's treatment: therapeutic diphenylcyclopropenone sensitization with weekly scalp DPC. TCRdb used MiXCR to reprocess the RACE reads, holding one entry per CDR3 protein. Seen here are under 65,000 distinct CDR3 sequences, 9.3% observed once, and the top ten hold 3.5% to 5%. This specimen consisted of whole blood, obtained in connection with sensitization to the hapten diphenylcyclopropenone (DPC). These receptors originate from a woman in her forties or fifties with alopecia areata. Some clones in this sample may be carry-over from other donors' samples.

This clonotype appeared many times. V and J are TRBV28 and TRBJ2-5, with D possibly being TRBD2 (5 bases). V was trimmed by 5 bases and J by 1 base, leaving 23 bases between them. The length of the CDR3 is 18 residues. The germline gives CDR1 MDHEN, CDR2 SYDVKM. The CDR3 nucleotides are TGTGCCAGCAGTCCTCATTCGCCAATGGGTAGCGTCCAAGAGACCCAGTACTTC. Protein product: CASSPHSPMGSVQETQYF.

This clonotype was found a few times. The junction differs from germline at one of its ends, possibly a read error. V usage is TRBV11-2 and J usage is TRBJ2-7; 8 bases are a match to TRBD1. The germline gives CDR1 SGHAT, CDR2 FQNNGV. CDR3 length: 12 amino acids. The CDR3 bases are TGTGCCAGCAGCAAGACAGGGGACGAGCTGTACTTC. It translates to CASSKTGDELYF.

This chain uses TRBV6-6 with TRBJ1-6, with D perhaps matching TRBD1 (5 bases). V dropped 6 bases and J dropped 0 bases, with 15 bases sitting between them. The CDR3 sequence is 17 residues long. Per the germline V gene, CDR1 is MNHNY and CDR2 is SVGAGI (reference sequence). As DNA, the CDR3 is TGTGCCAGCAGAAAACAAGGGGATAGCTCCTATAATTCACCCCTCCACTTT. As protein: CASRKQGDSSYNSPLHF.

This clonotype was counted many times. The V gene is TRBV4-3, the J gene TRBJ1-6; D call uncertain. Trimming left V 0 bases short and J 9 bases short, with 6 bases between. Germline V gene sequence: CDR1 LGHNA, CDR2 YSLEER. The CDR3 extends over 13 amino acids. DNA of the CDR3: TGCGCCAGCAGCCAAGAAATGAGTTCACCCCTCCACTTT. It specifies CASSQEMSSPLHF.

This clonotype appeared many times. This sequence joins TRBV3-1 and TRBJ2-1; TRBD2 matches 11 bases. With 6 bases clipped from V and 9 bases from J, the junction kept 10 bases outside the gene matches. Germline CDR1 is LGHDT and CDR2 is YNNKEL (reference sequence). The CDR3 consists of 15 residues. CDR3 coding DNA: TGTGCCAGCAGTCCACTAGCGGGAGTGATGGGTGAGCAGTTCTTC. It specifies CASSPLAGVMGEQFF.

This clonotype was recorded many times. The chain uses TRBV19 and TRBJ2-7; the D gene could be TRBD1 or TRBD2 (6 bases each). CDR1 is LNHDA and CDR2 is SQIVND in the germline V gene (reference sequence). CDR3 length equals 13 residues. V lost 4 bases, J lost 7 bases, and 14 bases lay in between. The CDR3 reads CASSTSRGLEQYF. Here the CDR3 DNA reads TGTGCCAGTAGTACATCCCGGGGGCTGGAGCAGTACTTC.

This clonotype has a count of ten or more. This chain uses TRBV3-1 with TRBJ1-1; D not certain. CDR3 length: 12 amino acids. V shed 1 base and J shed 11 bases, with 11 bases lying between them. Germline CDR1 is LGHDT and CDR2 is YNNKEL (reference sequence). CDR3 bases: TGTGCCAGCAGCCAAGCAGGACTGGGGGCTTTCTTT. Protein product: CASSQAGLGAFF.

This clonotype was detected many times. V and J are TRBV20-1 and TRBJ1-2; D call uncertain. This CDR3 contains 13 residues. The germline gives CDR1 DFQATT, CDR2 SNEGSKA (reference sequence). Between the trimmed V and J ends, which lost 6 bases and 5 bases, there was a span of 16 bases. As DNA, the CDR3 is TGCAGTGCAGACGAGCCGGGATCTTATGGCTACACCTTC. Its protein product is CSADEPGSYGYTF.

The genes are TRBV11-2 and TRBJ2-3; D is perhaps TRBD2 (5 bases). This CDR3 contains 17 residues. Trimming pared 1 base from V and 1 base from J, leaving 15 bases between. The V gene's germline CDR1 is SGHAT and CDR2 FQNNGV. Here the CDR3 DNA reads TGTGCCAGCAGCTTAGGTCGGGGAGCGACCCGCACAGATACGCAGTATTTT. Its protein is CASSLGRGATRTDTQYF.

This clonotype was counted ten times or more. This sequence joins TRBV15 and TRBJ1-5; D gene unclear. The length of the CDR3 is 15 residues. In germline, CDR1 is LNHNV, CDR2 YYDKDF (reference sequence). V was pared by 0 bases and J by 7 bases, with 13 bases between. The CDR3 is CATSRDIGFQQPQHF. The DNA for the CDR3 is TGTGCCACCAGCAGAGATATCGGGTTCCAGCAGCCCCAGCATTTT.

This clonotype was seen many times. The gene calls are TRBV27 and TRBJ1-1; tentative D call: TRBD1 (5 bases). Trimming took off 0 bases at V and 3 bases at J, with 11 bases between the two ends. There are 15 residues in the CDR3. Germline lookup yields CDR1 MNHEY and CDR2 SMNVEV (reference sequence). CDR3 residues: CASSLSWGRDTEAFF. The DNA for the CDR3 is TGTGCCAGCAGTTTATCATGGGGGAGGGACACTGAAGCTTTCTTT.

Concerning this clonotype itself: With a much larger clone just one base away, this may be a read error. The genes are TRBV11-2 and TRBJ2-5; possible D gene TRBD1, 5 bases. Germline CDR1 and CDR2: SGHAT and FQNNGV. This CDR3 is built from 15 residues. This CDR3 is CASSLGAGPQVTQYF. The DNA for the CDR3 is TGTGCCAGCAGCTTAGGGGCAGGGCCCCAAGTGACCCAGTACTTC.

This clonotype was picked up many times. The V call is TRBV28, the J call TRBJ2-1, with 8 bases that match TRBD2. Trimming took 5 bases from V and 0 from J; bases not matched to a gene: 6. Per germline, CDR1 MDHEN and CDR2 SYDVKM. The CDR3 spans 16 residues. The CDR3 nucleotides are TGTGCCAGCAGTGAGATAGCGGGGAACTCCTACAATGAGCAGTTCTTC. It specifies CASSEIAGNSYNEQFF.

Many counts were recorded for this clonotype. V gene TRBV7-6 combines with J gene TRBJ2-6; possible D gene TRBD1, 5 bases. Trimming left V 5 bases short and J 4 bases short, with 18 bases between. The CDR3 covers 17 residues. Germline lookup yields CDR1 SGHVS and CDR2 FNYEAQ. The CDR3 DNA reads TGTGCCAGCAGCCCAGGTCCAGGGAAGGCCGGGGCCAACGTCCTGACTTTC. It translates to CASSPGPGKAGANVLTF. Filled out from reference TRBV7-6 and TRBJ2-6, the complete variable domain reads GAGVSQSPRYKVTKRGQDVALRCDPISGHVSLYWYRQALGQGPEFLTYFNYEAQQDKSGLPNDRFSAERPEGSISTLTIQRTEQRDSAMYRCASSPGPGKAGANVLTFGAGSRLTVL.

The sample holds many counts of this clonotype. Here the CDR3 DNA reads TGTGCCAGCAGCTCTCACAACGAACAGGGGGCGGGTTCACCCCTCCACTTT. It yields the protein CASSSHNEQGAGSPLHF. This chain uses TRBV7-9 with TRBJ1-6; 9 bases align to TRBD1. The V and J ends lost 4 bases and 9 bases, in that order; junction bases with no gene match: 13. CDR1 SEHNR and CDR2 FQNEAQ come from the germline V gene (reference sequence). The CDR3 runs to 17 residues.

This clonotype was observed at least ten times. V is TRBV5-1 and J is TRBJ2-1; weak D call: TRBD2 (5 bases). The V end was cut by 4 bases, the J end by 0 bases, with 8 bases between. Per germline, CDR1 SGHRS and CDR2 YFSETQ. The CDR3 runs to 14 residues. CDR3 DNA: TGCGCCAGCAGCCGAACTAGCTCCTACAATGAGCAGTTCTTC. Its protein is CASSRTSSYNEQFF.

Many counts were recorded for this clonotype. The CDR3 protein is CASSLPGTGLGEQFF. The CDR3 coding sequence is TGTGCCAGCAGCTTGCCCGGGACAGGCTTGGGTGAGCAGTTCTTC. The chain uses TRBV7-9 and TRBJ2-1, with 8 bases aligning to TRBD1. J gave up 9 bases and V 3 bases, and 10 bases lay outside the gene matches. This CDR3 is 15 amino acids long. Germline V lookup: CDR1 SEHNR, CDR2 FQNEAQ (reference sequence).

A few counts support this clonotype. The chain links TRBV20-1 to TRBJ1-2; D unclear. The CDR3 is 13 residues long. Per germline, CDR1 DFQATT and CDR2 SNEGSKA (reference sequence). The V gene lost 6 bases and the J gene lost 0 bases, with 11 bases spanning the gap. The chain's CDR3 is CSAPRPSNYGYTF. CDR3 in DNA: TGCAGTGCCCCCCGGCCGTCTAACTATGGCTACACCTTC.

This clonotype was recorded at least ten times. The V call is TRBV11-2, the J call TRBJ1-3; D perhaps matches TRBD1 (6 bases). This CDR3 has 15 amino acids. Germline loops: CDR1 SGHAT, CDR2 FQNNGV. The V end lost 1 base, the J end lost 4 bases, and 11 bases lay between the germline ends. The CDR3 DNA reads TGTGCCAGCAGCTTAGCCCGGGACATAGGAAACACCATATATTTT. Encoded protein: CASSLARDIGNTIYF. Full variable domain (remainder filled in from reference TRBV11-2 and TRBJ1-3): EAGVAQSPRYKIIEKRQSVAFWCNPISGHATLYWYQQILGQGPKLLIQFQNNGVVDDSQLPKDRFSAERLKGVDSTLKIQPAKLEDSAVYLCASSLARDIGNTIYFGEGSWLTVV.